This entry describes one T cell receptor (beta chain). The antigen remains unidentified. Because this beta chain is a stray read in a library intended to capture alpha chains, its abundance should not be given much weight. A distinct unique molecular identifier was carried by each TCR cDNA molecule. TCRdb reanalysed the 5' RACE reads using MiXCR and keeps one entry per CDR3 protein. The sample lists about 14,000 distinct CDR3 sequences, roughly 4.7% occurring once. The source of the sample is a study of spatial heterogeneity in lung cancer. About the research overall: Alpha-chain detections were consistently fewer than beta-chain detections among the sequences. Matched bulk RNA-seq provided a T cell module score, and TCR transcript counts in tumor regions correlated strongly with it.

Time point of the sample: sample taken at primary tumor resection. In each case, whole RNA from tumor, nontumor lung or frozen PBMC was sequenced unsorted. Germline trimming cut 6 bases from V and 7 bases from J; bases unmatched to any gene: 8. The CDR3 contains 15 residues. From germline, CDR1 is MNHNS and CDR2 SASEGT. Notes on the study in general: Counts of expanded intratumoral alpha and beta TCRs tracked tumor mutation counts.

This specimen was lung tumor tissue, taken at surgery. The receptor was isolated from a female donor with early-stage non-small cell lung cancer. The rearrangement uses TRBV6-1 and TRBJ2-2; 10 bases align to TRBD1. CDR3: CASSHGQGDGGELFF. The CDR3 nucleotides are TGTGCCAGCAGCCATGGACAGGGGGATGGCGGGGAGCTGTTTTTT.